The 32 T cell receptor beta chains presented below share a single source sample, sequenced in a study of pediatric ulcerative colitis. One to two pinch biopsies were taken from the rectum during colonoscopy. Generated by immunoSEQ multiplex PCR, the TCRdb table keeps only in-frame clones and is missing some. Of 20,000 to 30,000 clones listed, 55% to 75% are singletons. The material sequenced was gut tissue. Receptors were obtained from a boy between 10 and 17 years old with severe ulcerative colitis.

This clone was counted between two and nine times. Relative to the germline gene, one junction end is altered; a read error may explain this. The genes are TRBV27 and TRBJ2-7, with 9 bases lining up with TRBD1. The V gene's germline CDR1 is MNHEY and CDR2 SMNVEV (reference sequence). The CDR3 loop spans 17 amino acids. For the CDR3, the DNA is TGTGCCAGCAGCTTATTCACCCCCGGGACAGGGATCGGCGAGCAGTACTTC. Its translation: CASSLFTPGTGIGEQYF.

The V call is TRBV7-2, the J call TRBJ2-1; 10 nucleotides line up with TRBD2. After removal of 2 bases from V and 3 bases from J, the junction contained 1 base not matched to a gene. Germline CDR1 SGHTA, CDR2 FQGNSA. The CDR3 has 15 amino acids. CDR3 loop: CASSLLAGVYNEQFF. The DNA of the CDR3 is TGTGCCAGCAGCTTACTAGCGGGAGTCTACAATGAGCAGTTCTTC. The whole variable domain, remainder taken from reference TRBV7-2 and TRBJ2-1, is GAGVSQSPSNKVTEKGKDVELRCDPISGHTALYWYRQSLGQGLEFLIYFQGNSAPDKSGLPSDRFSAERTGGSVSTLTIQRTQQEDSAVYLCASSLLAGVYNEQFFGPGTRLTVL.

This clone was observed once. V is TRBV7-9 and J is TRBJ1-2, with 7 bases fitting TRBD1. J gave up 7 bases and V 6 bases, and 14 bases lay outside the gene matches. This CDR3 is built from 15 residues. From germline, CDR1 is SEHNR and CDR2 FQNEAQ (reference sequence). The CDR3 DNA follows: TGTGCCAGCAGACTAACCGGACAGGCAAATACTGGCTACACCTTC. As protein: CASRLTGQANTGYTF.

The chain employs TRBV6-5 and TRBJ1-4; D gene uncertain. The germline V gene encodes CDR1 MNHEY and CDR2 SVGAGI. With 5 bases removed from V and 4 bases from J, the gap between germline ends came to 8 bases. The CDR3 totals 13 residues. CDR3 coding DNA: TGTGCCAGCAGTGAGACGCATAATGAAAAACTGTTTTTT. Protein product: CASSETHNEKLFF.

V is TRBV6-5 and J is TRBJ1-2; D not certain. Per germline, CDR1 MNHEY and CDR2 SVGAGI. The CDR3 runs 12 residues. Trimming took 5 bases from V and 2 from J, leaving 6 bases between them. The CDR3 here is CASSEGNYGYTF. Written as DNA, the CDR3 is TGTGCCAGCAGTGAAGGGAACTATGGCTACACCTTC.

The chain links TRBV7-2 to TRBJ1-1; possible D gene TRBD1, 6 bases. With 5 bases removed from V and 1 base from J, the gap between germline ends came to 11 bases. The CDR3 extends over 14 amino acids. Germline V gene data show CDR1 as SGHTA and CDR2 as FQGNSA. The CDR3 sequence is CASSQQGWNTEAFF. The CDR3 DNA reads as TGTGCCAGCAGCCAACAGGGATGGAACACTGAAGCTTTCTTT.

This sequence joins TRBV6-5 and TRBJ2-3; D tentatively fits TRBD1 or TRBD2 (5 bases each). Germline lookup yields CDR1 MNHEY and CDR2 SVGAGI. The CDR3 runs 15 residues. V was pared by 7 bases and J by 7 bases, with 21 bases between. The CDR3 here is CASTPERGMENTQYF. CDR3 sequence (DNA): TGTGCCAGCACTCCGGAGAGGGGAATGGAAAATACGCAGTATTTT.

CDR3 nucleotide sequence: TGTGCCAGCAGTTACAACAGCTTCTACGAGCAGTACTTC. Amino acid sequence: CASSYNSFYEQYF. This chain links TRBV6-8 with TRBJ2-7; D is undetermined. Germline CDR1 and CDR2: MNHGY and SAAAGT. Trimming left V 2 bases short and J 3 bases short, with 8 bases between. The CDR3 runs 13 residues.

V and J are TRBV11-3 and TRBJ2-7, with D maybe TRBD2 (6 bases). The V end lost 5 bases, the J end lost 3 bases, and 14 bases lay between the germline ends. Germline V gives CDR1 SGHNT, CDR2 YENEEA. The CDR3 contains 14 residues. For the CDR3, the DNA is TGTGCCAGCAGCCTCCGGTGGGGGGACTACGAGCAGTACTTC. Its translation is CASSLRWGDYEQYF. The full variable domain, in which reference TRBV11-3 and TRBJ2-7 provide the parts outside the CDR3, is EAGVVQSPRYKIIEKKQPVAFWCNPISGHNTLYWYLQNLGQGPELLIRYENEEAVDDSQLPKDRFSAERLKGVDSTLKIQPAELGDSAVYLCASSLRWGDYEQYFGPGTRLTVT.

The chain couples TRBV7-8 to TRBJ2-7; TRBD1 matches 7 bases. This CDR3 region has 16 residues. V lost 5 bases to trimming and J lost 5 bases; unmatched junction nucleotides: 15. Germline lookup yields CDR1 SGHVS and CDR2 FQNEAQ. The CDR3 spells CASSTPGFQTGNEQYF. The CDR3, as DNA: TGTGCCAGCAGCACGCCCGGGTTCCAGACAGGGAACGAGCAGTACTTC.

The CDR3 loop is CAISAEPNQPQHF. CDR3 nucleotide sequence: TGTGCCATCAGTGCAGAGCCCAATCAGCCCCAGCATTTT. V usage is TRBV10-3 and J usage is TRBJ1-5, with unresolved D. V lost 4 bases to trimming and J lost 3 bases, with 7 bases between them. CDR1 and CDR2 (germline): ENHRY, SYGVKD. CDR3 size: 13 residues.

The chain has TRBV7-3 and TRBJ2-2, with 7 bases lining up with TRBD1. Per the germline V gene, CDR1 is SGHTA and CDR2 is FQGTGA. With 2 bases clipped from V and 6 bases from J, the junction kept 6 bases outside the gene matches. This CDR3 is built from 15 residues. The CDR3 region has the DNA TGTGCCAGCAGCTTATTGGAAGGACAGGCCGGGGAGCTGTTTTTT. Amino acids: CASSLLEGQAGELFF.

The chain uses TRBV6-4 and TRBJ2-1, with 12 bases fitting TRBD2. Germline V gene data show CDR1 as MRHNA and CDR2 as SNTAGT. This CDR3 is built from 16 residues. With 0 bases clipped from V and 5 bases from J, the junction kept 2 bases outside the gene matches. The CDR3 sequence: CASSDSGTSGHNEQFF. As DNA, the CDR3 is TGTGCCAGCAGTGACTCCGGGACTAGCGGGCACAATGAGCAGTTCTTC.

V gene TRBV6-5 combines with J gene TRBJ2-5, with D perhaps matching TRBD1 (6 bases). V lost 9 bases and J 3 bases, leaving 14 bases between the germline ends. The germline V gene has CDR1 MNHEY and CDR2 SVGAGI. The CDR3 length is 13 residues. The CDR3 DNA sequence: TGTGCCAGTGGTTGGACAGCAAAAGAGACCCAGTACTTC. Translating gives CASGWTAKETQYF.

A single count supports this clone. The chain couples TRBV4-2 to TRBJ2-5; 7 positions match TRBD1. The germline V gene encodes CDR1 LGHNA and CDR2 YNFKEQ. After removal of 4 bases from V and 1 base from J, the junction contained 3 bases not matched to a gene. This CDR3 region has 14 residues. The CDR3 nucleotides read TGTGCCAGCAGCCGAGGGGACAGCCAAGAGACCCAGTACTTC. Protein sequence: CASSRGDSQETQYF.

The chain links TRBV21-1 to TRBJ2-5; the D segment call TRBD2 is taken from the table without a DNA check. TRBV21-1 is given as a pseudogene. The CDR3 is 13 amino acids. The CDR3 loop is CASSGLARETQYF. The CDR3 DNA reads TGTGCCAGCAGCGGACTAGCTAGAGAGACCCAGTACTTC.

This clone was observed a handful of times. V gene TRBV7-2 combines with J gene TRBJ2-7; weak D call: TRBD1 (6 bases). The CDR3 totals 13 residues. V gave up 6 bases and J gave up 0 bases, with 9 bases separating them. Germline loops: CDR1 SGHTA, CDR2 FQGNSA. For the CDR3, the DNA is TGTGCCAGCAGGGACAGCCTCTCCTACGAGCAGTACTTC. This encodes CASRDSLSYEQYF.

The count of this clone is one. The chain joins TRBV5-4 to TRBJ2-2, with 8 bases that match TRBD2. CDR3 length equals 15 residues. The junction had 5 bases not matched to a gene; V was cut back by 2 bases and J by 5 bases. Germline V lookup: CDR1 SGHNT, CDR2 YYREEE (reference sequence). The CDR3 here is CASSLKAGETGELFF. The CDR3 nucleotides read TGTGCCAGCAGCTTAAAAGCGGGAGAGACCGGGGAGCTGTTTTTT.

The genes are TRBV4-2 and TRBJ2-3; TRBD2 agrees at 12 bases. The CDR3 spans 15 residues. Germline values: CDR1 LGHNA, CDR2 YNFKEQ. J lost 9 bases, V lost 0 bases, and 4 bases had no gene match. In DNA form, the CDR3 reads TGTGCCAGCAGCCAAGATTCGGGGACTAGCGGGACGCAGTATTTT. It codes for CASSQDSGTSGTQYF.

The chain couples TRBV5-4 to TRBJ1-2; unclear D gene. The germline V gene encodes CDR1 SGHNT and CDR2 YYREEE (reference sequence). The CDR3 loop spans 15 amino acids. Trimming left V 3 bases short and J 4 bases short, with 16 bases between. CDR3 in amino acids: CASSYDMSFRYGYTF. The CDR3 DNA reads as TGTGCCAGCAGCTATGACATGTCTTTCCGCTATGGCTACACCTTC.

In DNA form, the CDR3 reads TGTGCCAGCGGGGAGGGCCGCACAGATACGCAGTATTTT. Encoded protein: CASGEGRTDTQYF. The chain carries TRBV9 and TRBJ2-3, with 7 nucleotides matching TRBD2. Per germline, CDR1 SGDLS and CDR2 YYNGEE. CDR3 length: 13 amino acids. The V segment lost 7 bases and the J segment 1 base; nucleotides outside the gene matches: 3.

DNA for the CDR3: TGTGCCAGCAGTTATCAATGGGCGGGGGGAAACAATGAGCAGTTCTTC. Translation: CASSYQWAGGNNEQFF. This sequence joins TRBV6-6 and TRBJ2-1, with 8 bases identical to TRBD2. From germline, CDR1 is MNHNY and CDR2 SVGAGI (reference sequence). The CDR3 extends over 16 amino acids. Losses at the gene ends were 3 bases for V and 5 bases for J; bases not matched to a gene: 9.

This rearrangement joins TRBV5-6 to TRBJ2-7, with no clear D. CDR1 SGHDT and CDR2 YYEEEE come from the germline V gene. This CDR3 has 11 residues. V was trimmed by 4 bases and J by 5 bases, leaving 7 bases between them. In DNA, the CDR3 is TGTGCCAGCAGCGCGAAGCACGAGCAGTACTTC. It yields the protein CASSAKHEQYF.

The V call is TRBV27, the J call TRBJ2-2; TRBD1 aligns across 7 bases. CDR1 and CDR2 from the germline V gene are MNHEY and SMNVEV (reference sequence). CDR3 length: 15 amino acids. Trimming cost V 3 bases and J 5 bases; bases outside gene matches: 6. In nucleotides, the CDR3 is TGTGCCAGCAGTTTCTTAGGGGGCCGGACCGGGGAGCTGTTTTTT. It yields the protein CASSFLGGRTGELFF.

The gene calls are TRBV2 and TRBJ1-4, with TRBD1 matching over 7 bases. Looked up from germline, CDR1 is SNHLY and CDR2 is FYNNEI. CDR3 length: 14 residues. The V and J ends lost 6 bases and 5 bases, in that order; junction bases with no gene match: 6. The CDR3 DNA follows: TGTGCCAGCAGCTCCGGGACAGAGAATGAAAAACTGTTTTTT. It yields the protein CASSSGTENEKLFF.

The chain is built from TRBV19 and TRBJ1-2; D ambiguous. The germline V gene has CDR1 LNHDA and CDR2 SQIVND (reference sequence). Trimming shortened V by 3 bases and J by 8 bases, and 13 bases separated the two germline ends. The CDR3 totals 13 residues. The CDR3 protein is CASSIGLGRGYTF. The CDR3 region has the DNA TGTGCCAGTAGTATCGGACTCGGGCGGGGCTACACCTTC.

The gene calls are TRBV19 and TRBJ1-6; a weak D match, TRBD1 (5 bases). The CDR3 contains 14 residues. Per germline, CDR1 LNHDA and CDR2 SQIVND (reference sequence). The V end was cut by 5 bases, the J end by 11 bases, with 16 bases between. CDR3 in amino acids: CASSPRGIGTPLHF. As DNA, the CDR3 is TGTGCCAGTAGTCCTCGGGGGATAGGAACACCCCTCCACTTT.

This clone has just a few counts. The V gene is TRBV19, the J gene TRBJ1-1; TRBD1 aligns across 7 bases. This CDR3 has 15 amino acids. CDR1 LNHDA and CDR2 SQIVND come from the germline V gene (reference sequence). V gave up 3 bases and J gave up 6 bases; unmatched junction bases: 10. CDR3 in amino acids: CASSMGWTGGSEAFF. The CDR3 DNA reads TGTGCCAGTAGTATGGGTTGGACAGGAGGTTCTGAAGCTTTCTTT.

The chain couples TRBV6-1 to TRBJ1-5; possible D gene TRBD1, 6 bases. Trimming took 1 base from V and 0 from J, leaving 10 bases between them. This CDR3 spans 16 amino acids. The V gene's germline CDR1 is MNHNS and CDR2 SASEGT. The CDR3 loop is CASSEGTVYSNQPQHF. CDR3 nucleotides: TGTGCCAGCAGTGAAGGGACAGTCTATAGCAATCAGCCCCAGCATTTT.

The V gene is TRBV7-2, the J gene TRBJ2-5; the match to TRBD2 covers 7 bases. The junction had 9 bases not matched to a gene; V was cut back by 3 bases and J by 5 bases. Germline V gene data show CDR1 as SGHTA and CDR2 as FQGNSA. The CDR3 loop spans 15 amino acids. The CDR3 bases are TGTGCCAGCAGCTTGTGGGGAGGGCCGGGGGAGACCCAGTACTTC. Protein: CASSLWGGPGETQYF.

This clone was seen a few times. The chain is built from TRBV7-9 and TRBJ1-1, with D maybe TRBD1 (6 bases). CDR3 length: 13 amino acids. CDR1 is SEHNR, CDR2 FQNEAQ, per germline (reference sequence). V gave up 11 bases and J gave up 0 bases, with 13 bases separating them. The DNA for the CDR3 is TGTGCCGGAAGGACAGAGTTGAACACTGAAGCTTTCTTT. This encodes CAGRTELNTEAFF.

This sequence joins TRBV5-4 and TRBJ2-3, with a weak D call TRBD2 (5 bases). The germline V gene encodes CDR1 SGHNT and CDR2 YYREEE (reference sequence). The V end was cut by 1 base, the J end by 3 bases, with 15 bases between. This CDR3 is 16 amino acids long. The CDR3 DNA is TGTGCCAGCAGCTTGTCGGCAGGCCGAGGGACAGATACGCAGTATTTT. Protein product: CASSLSAGRGTDTQYF.